This T cell receptor beta chain originates from a study of T cell responses to AZD1222 COVID-19 vaccine. Trimming cost V 3 bases and J 1 base, with 12 bases left between them. Germline assignment: CDR1 SQVTM and CDR2 ANQGSEA. The CDR3 is 14 amino acids. Whole-study findings and limits: Females outnumbered males among donors, who were mostly white British; clonal diversity was possibly underestimated.

Some clones are missing from TCRdb's copy, which holds only in-frame ones; the method was immunoSEQ multiplex PCR. The sample carries roughly 120,000 clones, 85% recorded once. For this clone: What it recognizes is unknown.

This receptor was identified in an adult who received the AZD1222 COVID-19 vaccine. The source was peripheral blood, collected 28 days after the second AZD1222 dose. The gene calls are TRBV29-1 and TRBJ1-1; D remains ambiguous. The CDR3 DNA is TGCAGCGTTGAGTTCCGGGTCCAGAACACTGAAGCTTTCTTT. Encoded protein: CSVEFRVQNTEAFF.